The T cell receptor beta chain described here comes from a study of CXCR3-negative and CXCR3-positive naive CD8 T cells. Details on this clonotype: What it binds is not known.

Libraries were UMI-labeled 5' RACE TRB cDNA. TCRdb reanalyzed the 5' RACE reads, giving one entry per CDR3 protein sequence and no DNA. The sample is made up of about 130,000 distinct CDR3 sequences, and the top ten hold roughly 0.6% of it. CDR3 length equals 16 residues. The germline V gene encodes CDR1 SGHVS and CDR2 FQNEAQ. General study results and limits: High diversity, comparable across both naive subsets, contrasted with much lower diversity in memory CD8+ cells. Hydrophobicity of TRB CDR3s was greater in CXCR3-positive naive cells than in CXCR3-negative naive cells. Comparison of naive CXCR3-negative and CXCR3-positive cells revealed similar TRBV-TRBJ usage, while memory cells differed.

The gene calls are TRBV7-8 and TRBJ2-3; there is no DNA to check the TCRdb D call of TRBD1. This clonotype was sampled from a human donor in good health. Some clones in this sample may be carry-over from other donors' samples. The sequencing sample was made of naive CXCR3+ CD8+ T cells from blood. The subset: CD45RO-CCR7+CD27+CD95- naive CD8+ T cells expressing CXCR3 (TNR3+). CDR3 residues: CASSSRGIEPSDTQYF.